These 20 T cell receptor beta chains came from one sample sequenced in a study of shared clonotypes between healthy human individuals. Sequencing was performed with immunoSEQ multiplex PCR; in TCRdb, only in-frame clones are kept and a portion is missing. This table holds about 340,000 clones, around 70% found once. Material: memory CD4+ T cells sorted from blood. The subset was: CD45RA-negative fraction. These receptors were collected from a man between 25 and 39 years old in good health.

V and J are TRBV18 and TRBJ2-3, with TRBD2 matching over 9 bases. With 11 bases clipped from V and 1 base from J, the junction kept 7 bases outside the gene matches. This CDR3 contains 14 residues. Germline V gives CDR1 KGHSH, CDR2 LQKENI. The CDR3 reads CACGRADGTDTQYF. CDR3 coding DNA: TGTGCCTGCGGGAGGGCCGATGGCACAGATACGCAGTATTTT.

The CDR3 region is CASSLGGQGLTGELFF. As DNA, the CDR3 is TGTGCCAGCAGCTTAGGCGGACAGGGACTAACCGGGGAGCTGTTTTTT. The chain has TRBV5-5 and TRBJ2-2; D might be TRBD1 (8 bases). CDR3 size: 16 residues. The V gene's germline CDR1 is SGHKS and CDR2 YYEKEE (reference sequence). The V end was cut by 2 bases, the J end by 5 bases, with 16 bases between.

This clone showed up just a few times. This chain joins TRBV6-1 and TRBJ2-2; D remains ambiguous. Germline V gives CDR1 MNHNS, CDR2 SASEGT. The CDR3 runs 14 residues. Between the trimmed V and J ends, which lost 0 bases and 6 bases, there was a span of 8 bases. The chain's CDR3 is CASSEAVQAGELFF. In nucleotides, the CDR3 is TGTGCCAGCAGTGAAGCTGTTCAGGCCGGGGAGCTGTTTTTT.

This sequence joins TRBV7-2 and TRBJ2-2, with 8 bases matching TRBD2. Trimming at V came to 0 bases and at J to 6 bases, leaving 3 bases not matched to a gene. The CDR3 totals 15 residues. The germline V gene encodes CDR1 SGHTA and CDR2 FQGNSA. Here the CDR3 reads CASSLASGRSGELFF. CDR3 nucleotide sequence: TGTGCCAGCAGCTTAGCCAGCGGGAGATCCGGGGAGCTGTTTTTT.

J is TRBJ2-7 and V is TRBV27, with D hard to call. The germline V and J ends were trimmed by 3 bases and 6 bases, with 18 bases remaining between them. The CDR3 consists of 15 residues. The germline V gene has CDR1 MNHEY and CDR2 SMNVEV (reference sequence). CDR3 region: CASSFRGTVLREQYF. The CDR3 nucleotides read TGTGCCAGCAGTTTTCGAGGTACGGTCCTGCGCGAGCAGTACTTC.

The count of this clone is one. The chain combines TRBV18 with TRBJ2-3; TRBD1 is a possible D gene (6 bases). CDR1 KGHSH and CDR2 LQKENI come from the germline V gene. The CDR3 is 14 residues long. The ends were cut back, 6 bases at V and 3 bases at J, with 13 bases in the middle. CDR3 bases: TGTGCCAGCTCCGTGGGGGCGGAAACAGATACGCAGTATTTT. It specifies CASSVGAETDTQYF.

This clone was detected ten times or more. The chain recombines TRBV11-3 with TRBJ2-1; D is perhaps TRBD2 (6 bases). This CDR3 is built from 17 residues. Trimming took 4 bases from V and 3 from J, leaving 19 bases between them. CDR1 is SGHNT and CDR2 is YENEEA in the germline V gene. This chain's CDR3 is CASSSSISGRHYNEQFF. The CDR3 coding sequence is TGTGCCAGCAGCTCCTCCATTTCGGGGAGGCACTACAATGAGCAGTTCTTC.

This clone occurred once. The chain carries TRBV19 and TRBJ1-5, with TRBD1 matching over 9 bases. Unmatched junction bases numbered 14, after V lost 6 bases and J lost 5 bases. The CDR3 spans 17 residues. Germline-derived CDR1 and CDR2 are LNHDA and SQIVND (reference sequence). The CDR3 loop is CASSSSGTGSYHQPQHF. Here the CDR3 DNA reads TGTGCCAGTAGCTCATCTGGGACAGGGTCTTATCATCAGCCCCAGCATTTT.

The rearrangement links TRBV28 to TRBJ2-6; TRBD1 matches at 12 bases. The CDR3 runs 18 residues. Trimming cost V 2 bases and J 2 bases; bases outside gene matches: 4. Germline lookup yields CDR1 MDHEN and CDR2 SYDVKM. CDR3 residues: CASSLRDRGLTGANVLTF. CDR3 in DNA: TGTGCCAGCAGTTTAAGGGACAGGGGGCTTACTGGGGCCAACGTCCTGACTTTC.

The chain's CDR3 is CASSPRAGDRQFF. The CDR3, as DNA: TGTGCCAGCAGCCCAAGGGCGGGTGACAGGCAGTTCTTC. The V call is TRBV7-8, the J call TRBJ2-1; D may match TRBD1 or TRBD2 (5 bases each). The CDR3 runs 13 residues. Germline V gives CDR1 SGHVS, CDR2 FQNEAQ. Trimming shortened V by 5 bases and J by 12 bases, and 17 bases separated the two germline ends.

The rearrangement joins TRBV19 to TRBJ2-6; 7 bases are shared with TRBD1. The CDR3 covers 16 residues. Losses at the gene ends were 7 bases for V and 0 bases for J; bases not matched to a gene: 6. Germline V CDR1 and CDR2: LNHDA, SQIVND (reference sequence). The CDR3 spells CASKGAGGSGANVLTF. CDR3 nucleotides: TGTGCCAGTAAGGGGGCAGGGGGCTCTGGGGCCAACGTCCTGACTTTC.

This clone was recorded only once. This rearrangement joins TRBV11-3 to TRBJ1-6; D is possibly TRBD1 (5 bases). Germline lookup yields CDR1 SGHNT and CDR2 YENEEA. The V end lost 0 bases, the J end lost 8 bases, and 5 bases lay between the germline ends. CDR3 length: 13 residues. The CDR3 nucleotides are TGTGCCAGCAGCTTAGACAGGGATTCACCCCTCCACTTT. This encodes CASSLDRDSPLHF.

The chain is built from TRBV28 and TRBJ2-7; D is ambiguous. Trimming pared 10 bases from V and 6 bases from J, leaving 13 bases between. The CDR3 covers 11 residues. CDR1 is MDHEN, CDR2 SYDVKM, per germline. The CDR3 DNA sequence: TGTGCCACCCGCCGTCCAGGCGAGCAGTACTTC. It codes for CATRRPGEQYF.

The chain uses TRBV9 and TRBJ2-3, with D uncertain. V lost 2 bases and J lost 4, with 14 bases in between. Per the germline V gene, CDR1 is SGDLS and CDR2 is YYNGEE. The CDR3 contains 15 residues. The CDR3 region has the DNA TGTGCCAGCAGCGTCGACCCGAAGGGTGCAGATACGCAGTATTTT. It codes for CASSVDPKGADTQYF.

About this clone: Additional DNA sequences in this sample encode the identical CDR3. The gene calls are TRBV29-1 and TRBJ2-5, with D hard to call. The CDR3 runs 12 residues. V was trimmed by 3 bases and J by 0 bases, leaving 5 bases between them. CDR1 and CDR2 from the germline V gene are SQVTM and ANQGSEA. The CDR3 region has the DNA TGCAGCGTTGACGGCAACCAAGAGACCCAGTACTTC. Translation: CSVDGNQETQYF.

This chain joins TRBV23-1 and TRBJ2-7, with unresolved D. TRBV23-1 qualifies as an ORF whose function is uncertain. V was shortened by 2 bases and J by 7 bases, with 12 bases between the two germline ends. This CDR3 region has 13 residues. The CDR3 here is CASSQHPSREQYF. CDR3 DNA sequence: TGCGCCAGCAGTCAACACCCTTCCCGGGAGCAGTACTTC.

The chain carries TRBV11-2 and TRBJ2-2; 7 nucleotides agree with TRBD1. The CDR3 has 14 amino acids. Germline CDR1 SGHAT, CDR2 FQNNGV. The ends lost 7 bases at V and 3 bases at J; junction bases unmatched: 5. In DNA, the CDR3 is TGTGCCAGCACTCTCACAGGGGACACCGGGGAGCTGTTTTTT. Its translation: CASTLTGDTGELFF.

There are a few counts of this clone. The chain couples TRBV15 to TRBJ1-4; no clear D. The V and J ends lost 3 bases and 5 bases respectively, with 4 bases between them. The CDR3 is 12 residues long. CDR1 and CDR2 (germline): LNHNV, YYDKDF (reference sequence). The CDR3 protein is CATSRENEKLFF. DNA of the CDR3: TGTGCCACCAGCAGGGAGAATGAAAAACTGTTTTTT.

Of note for this clone: This sample includes further DNA sequences coding for the same CDR3. Here the CDR3 reads CASSLGSRGNTIYF. In DNA, the CDR3 is TGCGCCAGCAGCTTGGGATCGAGGGGAAACACCATATATTTT. The J gene is TRBJ1-3, the V gene TRBV5-1; D is undetermined. The CDR3 totals 14 residues. The germline gives CDR1 SGHRS, CDR2 YFSETQ. The V and J ends lost 0 bases and 4 bases respectively, with 8 bases between them.

The chain employs TRBV18 and TRBJ1-2; no definite D call. Germline lookup yields CDR1 KGHSH and CDR2 LQKENI. The length of the CDR3 is 13 residues. Between the trimmed V and J ends, which lost 2 bases and 8 bases, there was a span of 12 bases. The CDR3 spells CASSPISGKGYTF. CDR3 nucleotide sequence: TGTGCCAGCTCACCAATCTCGGGGAAAGGCTACACCTTC.